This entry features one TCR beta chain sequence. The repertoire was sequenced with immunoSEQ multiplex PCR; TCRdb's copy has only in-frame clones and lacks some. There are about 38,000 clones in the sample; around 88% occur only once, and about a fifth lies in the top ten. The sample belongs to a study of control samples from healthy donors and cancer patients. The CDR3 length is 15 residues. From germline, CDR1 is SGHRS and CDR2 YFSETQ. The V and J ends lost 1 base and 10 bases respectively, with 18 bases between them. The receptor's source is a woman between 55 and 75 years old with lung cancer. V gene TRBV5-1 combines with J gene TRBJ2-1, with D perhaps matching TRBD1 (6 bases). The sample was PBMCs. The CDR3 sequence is CASSLPGEYLGEQFF. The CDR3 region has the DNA TGCGCCAGCAGCTTGCCAGGGGAGTACCTGGGGGAGCAGTTCTTC.